This TCR beta chain was sequenced during a study of blood T cell repertoires in COVID-19. The repertoire was sequenced with immunoSEQ multiplex PCR; TCRdb's copy has only in-frame clones and lacks some. The sample yields some 150,000 clones, more than 75% seen once. The sample was peripheral blood. This sequence was found in a man aged 55 to 69 with active or convalescent COVID-19.

CDR3 sequence: CASSNGRGTYNEQFF. DNA for the CDR3: TGTGCCAGTAGTAACGGGAGAGGTACCTACAATGAGCAGTTCTTC. The V call is TRBV19, the J call TRBJ2-1, with D possibly matching TRBD2 (6 bases). Germline CDR1 reads LNHDA; CDR2 reads SQIVND (reference sequence). Trimming pared 4 bases from V and 2 bases from J, leaving 12 bases between. The CDR3 is made up of 15 amino acids.